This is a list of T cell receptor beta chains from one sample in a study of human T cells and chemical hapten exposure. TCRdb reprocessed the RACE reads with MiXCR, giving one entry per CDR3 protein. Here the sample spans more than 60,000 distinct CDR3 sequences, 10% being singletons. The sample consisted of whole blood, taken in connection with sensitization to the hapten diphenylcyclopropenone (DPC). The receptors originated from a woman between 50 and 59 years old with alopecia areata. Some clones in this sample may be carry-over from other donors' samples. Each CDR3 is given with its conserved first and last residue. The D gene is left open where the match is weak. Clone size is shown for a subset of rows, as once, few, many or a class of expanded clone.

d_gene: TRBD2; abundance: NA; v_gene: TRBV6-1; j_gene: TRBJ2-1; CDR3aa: CASMGLAGYNEQFF; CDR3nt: TGTGCCAGCATGGGACTAGCGGGGTACAATGAGCAGTTCTTC
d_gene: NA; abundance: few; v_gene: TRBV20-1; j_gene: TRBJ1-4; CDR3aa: CSASPQPTNEKLFF; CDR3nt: TGCAGTGCTAGCCCCCAGCCAACTAATGAAAAACTGTTTTTT
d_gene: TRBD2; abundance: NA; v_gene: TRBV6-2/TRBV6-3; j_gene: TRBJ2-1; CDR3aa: CASSSGSYNEQFF; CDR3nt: TGTGCCAGCAGTAGCGGGAGCTACAATGAGCAGTTCTTC
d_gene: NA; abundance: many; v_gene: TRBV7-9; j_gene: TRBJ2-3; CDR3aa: CASSREDTQYF; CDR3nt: TGTGCCAGCAGCCGGGAAGATACGCAGTATTTT
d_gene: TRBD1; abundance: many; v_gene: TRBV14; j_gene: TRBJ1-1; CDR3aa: CASSQVWNRGNTEAFF; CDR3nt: TGTGCCAGCAGCCAAGTATGGAACAGGGGGAACACTGAAGCTTTCTTT
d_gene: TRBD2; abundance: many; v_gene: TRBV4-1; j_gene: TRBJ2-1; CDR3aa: CASSHPLAGAGREQFF; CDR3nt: TGCGCCAGCAGCCACCCACTAGCGGGGGCTGGGAGGGAGCAGTTCTTC
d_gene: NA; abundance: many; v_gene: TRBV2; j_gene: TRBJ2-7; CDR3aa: CASSVERMSSYEQYF; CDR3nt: TGTGCCAGCAGTGTGGAGCGAATGAGCTCCTACGAGCAGTACTTC
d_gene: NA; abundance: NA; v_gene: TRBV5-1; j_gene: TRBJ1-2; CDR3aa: CASSLEQDYGYTF; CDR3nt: TGCGCCAGCAGCTTGGAACAGGACTATGGCTACACCTTC
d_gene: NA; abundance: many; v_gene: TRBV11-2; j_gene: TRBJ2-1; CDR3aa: CASSLDPHDSSYNEQFF; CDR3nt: TGTGCCAGCAGCTTAGACCCCCATGACAGCTCCTACAATGAGCAGTTCTTC
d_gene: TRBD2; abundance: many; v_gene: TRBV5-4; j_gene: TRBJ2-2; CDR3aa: CASSSGTSPTGELFF; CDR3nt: TGTGCCAGCAGCTCCGGGACTAGCCCTACCGGGGAGCTGTTTTTT
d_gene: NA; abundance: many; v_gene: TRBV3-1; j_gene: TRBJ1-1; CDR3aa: CASSQAAGDTEAFF; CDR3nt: TGTGCCAGCAGCCAAGCTGCAGGGGACACTGAAGCTTTCTTT
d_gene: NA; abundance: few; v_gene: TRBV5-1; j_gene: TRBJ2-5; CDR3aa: CASSLSEAAKTQYF; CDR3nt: TGCGCCAGCAGCCTGTCGGAGGCAGCGAAGACCCAGTACTTC
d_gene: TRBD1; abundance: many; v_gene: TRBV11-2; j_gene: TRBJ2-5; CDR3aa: CASSFVTGEETQYF; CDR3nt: TGTGCCAGCAGCTTCGTGACAGGGGAGGAGACCCAGTACTTC
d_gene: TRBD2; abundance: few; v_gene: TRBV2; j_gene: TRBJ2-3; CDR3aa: CARTSGFTDTQYF; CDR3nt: TGTGCCAGAACTAGCGGGTTCACAGATACGCAGTATTTT
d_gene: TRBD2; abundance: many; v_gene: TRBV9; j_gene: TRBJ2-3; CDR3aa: CASSPRTSGRYTTQYF; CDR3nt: TGTGCCAGCAGCCCCCGGACTAGCGGGAGGTACACTACGCAGTATTTT
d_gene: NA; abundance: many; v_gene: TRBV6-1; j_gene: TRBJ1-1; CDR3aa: CASSPSEQGNTEAFF; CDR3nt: TGTGCCAGCAGTCCCTCCGAGCAGGGGAACACTGAAGCTTTCTTT
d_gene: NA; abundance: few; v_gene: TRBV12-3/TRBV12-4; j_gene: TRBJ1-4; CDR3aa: CASSFTSGRVFSEKLFF; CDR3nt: TGTGCCAGCAGTTTCACCTCAGGACGGGTGTTTTCTGAAAAACTGTTTTTT
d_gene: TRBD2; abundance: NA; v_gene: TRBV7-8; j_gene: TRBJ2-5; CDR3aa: CASSPGGRETQYF; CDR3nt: TGTGCCAGCAGCCCTGGCGGGAGAGAGACCCAGTACTTC
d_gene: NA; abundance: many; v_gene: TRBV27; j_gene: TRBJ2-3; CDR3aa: CASSFADTQYF; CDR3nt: TGTGCCAGCAGTTTTGCAGATACGCAGTATTTT
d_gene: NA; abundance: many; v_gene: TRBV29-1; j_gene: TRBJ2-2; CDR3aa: CSVGTVTGELFF; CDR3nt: TGCAGCGTTGGGACAGTCACCGGGGAGCTGTTTTTT
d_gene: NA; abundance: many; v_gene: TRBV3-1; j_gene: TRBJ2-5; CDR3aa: CASSQRGEETQYF; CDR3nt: TGTGCCAGCAGCCAGAGAGGGGAAGAGACCCAGTACTTC
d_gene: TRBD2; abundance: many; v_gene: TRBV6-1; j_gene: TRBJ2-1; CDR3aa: CASSEFGTSRNEQFF; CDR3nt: TGTGCCAGCAGTGAGTTTGGGACTAGCCGCAATGAGCAGTTCTTC